The text below deals with one T cell receptor (beta chain). Its antigen is as yet unknown. This sample was included in a study of T cell repertoires in cytomegalovirus infection. Study at large: Public TCR beta signatures marked donors with CMV infection and the matching HLA. Study-wide findings and caveats: Cumulative frequency of public TCR beta families picked out carriers of CMV plus the relevant HLA. The study found HLA-C-restricted CMV-specific TCR beta clonotypes dominating the ex vivo response.

TCRdb independently ran MiXCR on the reads; one entry per CDR3 protein. The sample has 150,000 to 190,000 distinct CDR3 sequences, 20% to 25% seen once. CDR3 size: 15 residues. V dropped 0 bases and J dropped 1 base, with 10 bases sitting between them. Germline loops: CDR1 LGHNA, CDR2 YSLEER. Material: PBMCs. V is TRBV4-3 and J is TRBJ2-7, with a tentative D call TRBD2 (6 bases). The receptor was derived from a human donor in good health (CMV status not recorded). Some clones in this sample may be carry-over from other donors' samples. The CDR3 DNA is TGCGCCAGCAGCCAAGAAAGCGGGCCATCCTACGAGCAGTACTTC. Protein product: CASSQESGPSYEQYF.